The 10 T cell receptor beta chains listed next were all sequenced from one sample in a study of blood T cell repertoires in COVID-19 (dated by TCRdb to the early 2020s). Libraries were made using the immunoSEQ multiplex PCR assay. This is the immuneACCESS table as TCRdb keeps it, with only in-frame sequences that have V and J called. A part of the clones is gone; compared with another copy, unresolved V genes explain less than half, and the rest is unexplained. Here the sample has hundreds of thousands of clones; less than 90% occur a single time. 13% of the sample is taken by the ten largest. Sequences were obtained from peripheral blood. Source of these receptors: a woman in her 70s with COVID-19, enrolled during active disease.

This chain uses TRBV6-2 or TRBV6-3 with TRBJ2-1; 13 nucleotides agree with TRBD2. The CDR3 loop spans 15 amino acids. After removal of 5 bases from V and 9 bases from J, the junction contained 7 bases not matched to a gene. Germline V CDR1 and CDR2: MNHEY, SVGEGT. CDR3 sequence (DNA): TGTGCCAGCAGTGGGGGGACTAGCGGGGCTTCTGAGCAGTTCTTC. It translates to CASSGGTSGASEQFF.

This sequence joins TRBV11-2 and TRBJ1-2; 8 bases align to TRBD1. CDR1 is SGHAT, CDR2 FQNNGV, per germline. The J segment lost 8 bases and the V segment lost 4 bases, leaving 12 bases of the junction unmatched. This CDR3 is built from 15 residues. CDR3 residues: CASSSTPGGGRGYTF. For the CDR3, the DNA is TGTGCCAGCAGCTCAACTCCAGGGGGCGGTCGAGGCTACACCTTC.

This clone is a singleton in its sample. The CDR3 reads CASSLSSLSNQPQHF. The CDR3 nucleotides are TGTGCCAGCAGTTTATCCAGTCTTAGCAATCAGCCCCAGCATTTT. The J gene is TRBJ1-5, the V gene TRBV27, with unresolved D. V gave up 0 bases and J gave up 0 bases, with 6 bases separating them. This CDR3 is 15 amino acids long. CDR1 is MNHEY, CDR2 SMNVEV, per germline (reference sequence).

The CDR3 here is CASSPTGTGNYNEQFF. The DNA of the CDR3 is TGTGCCAGCAGCCCAACCGGGACAGGGAACTACAATGAGCAGTTCTTC. V usage is TRBV5-8 and J usage is TRBJ2-1, with 9 bases fitting TRBD1. Germline V lookup: CDR1 SGHTS, CDR2 YDEGEE. The CDR3 has 16 amino acids. Trimming at V came to 4 bases and at J to 3 bases, leaving 8 bases not matched to a gene.

The genes are TRBV29-1 and TRBJ1-1, with 7 bases lining up with TRBD1. Unmatched junction bases numbered 6, after V lost 7 bases and J lost 4 bases. The CDR3 runs 12 residues. CDR1 and CDR2 (germline): SQVTM, ANQGSEA. CDR3: CSGQGGTTEAFF. The CDR3 region has the DNA TGCAGCGGACAGGGTGGTACCACTGAAGCTTTCTTT. Supplemented by reference TRBV29-1 and TRBJ1-1, the full variable domain reads SAVISQKPSRDICQRGTSLTIQCQVDSQVTMMFWYRQQPGQSLTLIATANQGSEATYESGFVIDKFPISRPNLTFSTLTVSNMSPEDSSIYLCSGQGGTTEAFFGQGTRLTVV.

The chain has TRBV7-2 and TRBJ2-5; 8 positions match TRBD2. Germline-derived CDR1 and CDR2 are SGHTA and FQGNSA. The junction had 10 bases not matched to a gene; V was cut back by 5 bases and J by 5 bases. CDR3 length: 15 residues. The CDR3 nucleotides are TGTGCCAGCAGCGACAGTCGGGGGGGAGGCGAGACCCAGTACTTC. This codes for CASSDSRGGGETQYF.

This clone appeared a single time. V is TRBV14 and J is TRBJ1-1; D is uncertain. Trimming took 0 bases from V and 8 from J, leaving 10 bases between them. The CDR3 extends over 13 amino acids. CDR1 SGHDN and CDR2 FVKESK come from the germline V gene. CDR3 coding DNA: TGTGCCAGCAGCCAAGAAGGCAGGCCCGAAGCTTTCTTT. Translated, it gives CASSQEGRPEAFF.

The V call is TRBV18, the J call TRBJ1-2; 8 nucleotides match TRBD1. Germline V CDR1 and CDR2: KGHSH, LQKENI. The V and J ends lost 3 bases and 3 bases, in that order; junction bases with no gene match: 12. The length of the CDR3 is 17 residues. The CDR3 coding sequence is TGTGCCAGCTCACCCGAAAGACAGGGGCTGAGTGACTATGGCTACACCTTC. It is translated as CASSPERQGLSDYGYTF.

The chain has TRBV5-1 and TRBJ1-2; D is ambiguous. V was shortened by 1 base and J by 4 bases, with 8 bases between the two germline ends. The CDR3 has 13 residues. Germline CDR1 and CDR2: SGHRS and YFSETQ. In nucleotides, the CDR3 is TGCGCCAGCAGCTTGACAGACCCCTATGGCTACACCTTC. Protein sequence: CASSLTDPYGYTF.

This chain connects TRBV7-7 to TRBJ2-7; TRBD1 is a possible D gene (5 bases). The V end was cut by 2 bases, the J end by 5 bases, with 16 bases between. The CDR3 extends over 15 amino acids. Germline assignment: CDR1 SSHAT and CDR2 FNYEAQ (reference sequence). The CDR3 spells CASSLQPGQGNEQYF. The CDR3 nucleotides are TGTGCCAGCAGCTTACAGCCGGGCCAGGGCAACGAGCAGTACTTC.